Given below is one T cell receptor beta chain in context. Its antigen is still unknown. The sample belongs to a study of T cell repertoires in cytomegalovirus infection. Overall study context: Through public TCR beta signatures, both CMV infection and matching HLA type were indicated.

TCRdb ran MiXCR on the reads and lists one entry per CDR3 protein. The data hold more than 400,000 distinct CDR3 sequences, with approximately 25% observed a single time. The germline V gene encodes CDR1 MDHEN and CDR2 SYDVKM. The germline V and J ends were trimmed by 7 bases and 3 bases, with 14 bases remaining between them. This CDR3 has 14 amino acids. Study-level findings and limits: Ex vivo responses were dominated by HLA-C-restricted CMV-specific TCR beta clonotypes.

The source is a human donor in good health (CMV status not recorded). Some clones in this sample may be carry-over from other donors' samples. The chain joins TRBV28 to TRBJ2-3; a weak D match, TRBD1 (7 bases). The sample consisted of PBMCs. The CDR3 sequence: CASTAAGGTDTQYF. CDR3 nucleotides: TGTGCCAGCACCGCCGCAGGGGGGACAGATACGCAGTATTTT.